Following are 7 T cell receptor beta chains from one sample sequenced in a study of blood T cell repertoires in COVID-19. Clones were read by immunoSEQ multiplex PCR, and TCRdb kept only the in-frame ones, dropping some. The data hold roughly 180,000 clones, with 85% to 90% observed a single time. Sequenced material: peripheral blood. The receptors were sampled from a woman aged 55-69 years with acute or convalescent COVID-19.

The J gene is TRBJ1-5, the V gene TRBV28, with TRBD1 matching over 8 bases. With V trimmed by 2 bases and J by 2 bases, 14 bases remained unmatched. CDR1 is MDHEN, CDR2 SYDVKM, per germline. This CDR3 region has 19 residues. The CDR3 is CASSLPTGGRRRGNQPQHF. CDR3 DNA sequence: TGTGCCAGCAGTTTACCCACAGGGGGGAGGCGGCGGGGCAATCAGCCCCAGCATTTT.

The chain employs TRBV2 and TRBJ1-6; D remains ambiguous. Trimming cost V 3 bases and J 9 bases, with 15 bases left between them. CDR3 length: 15 amino acids. The germline CDR1 and CDR2 sequences are SNHLY and FYNNEI. CDR3 sequence: CASSDGAATTSPLHF. The CDR3 nucleotides are TGTGCCAGCAGTGACGGAGCGGCTACCACTTCACCCCTCCACTTT.

The CDR3 DNA reads TGTGCCAGCTCCCCTCTCGGAGGGTCGAATGAAAAACTGTTTTTT. Amino acid sequence: CASSPLGGSNEKLFF. This sequence joins TRBV18 and TRBJ1-4, with D uncertain. Trimming took 6 bases from V and 5 from J, leaving 16 bases between them. The CDR3 consists of 15 residues. The germline gives CDR1 KGHSH, CDR2 LQKENI.

This clone was seen just once. The V gene is TRBV13, the J gene TRBJ1-4; no definite D call. This CDR3 contains 14 residues. Trimming pared 5 bases from V and 5 bases from J, leaving 12 bases between. Germline values: CDR1 PRHDT, CDR2 FYEKMQ (reference sequence). The CDR3 DNA sequence: TGTGCCAGCAGCCGTAGAGAGGGAAATGAAAAACTGTTTTTT. Protein product: CASSRREGNEKLFF.

This clone was observed a handful of times. The gene calls are TRBV27 and TRBJ1-1, with 7 bases identical to TRBD1. The CDR3 sequence is 17 residues long. The J segment lost 0 bases and the V segment lost 3 bases, leaving 10 bases of the junction unmatched. CDR1 MNHEY and CDR2 SMNVEV come from the germline V gene (reference sequence). CDR3 in amino acids: CASSFDREKGMNTEAFF. DNA for the CDR3: TGTGCCAGCAGTTTCGACAGGGAAAAAGGCATGAACACTGAAGCTTTCTTT.

This chain uses TRBV5-1 with TRBJ2-7, with D possibly matching TRBD1 (5 bases). The germline CDR1 and CDR2 sequences are SGHRS and YFSETQ. CDR3 length: 15 amino acids. V lost 0 bases and J lost 5, with 15 bases in between. The CDR3 here is CASSLVSQGGNEQYF. In nucleotides, the CDR3 is TGCGCCAGCAGCTTGGTCTCCCAGGGCGGCAACGAGCAGTACTTC. Filled out from reference TRBV5-1 and TRBJ2-7, the complete variable domain reads KAGVTQTPRYLIKTRGQQVTLSCSPISGHRSVSWYQQTPGQGLQFLFEYFSETQRNKGNFPGRFSGRQFSNSRSEMNVSTLELGDSALYLCASSLVSQGGNEQYFGPGTRLTVT.

The gene calls are TRBV19 and TRBJ1-4; D is unresolved. This CDR3 comprises 15 residues. Between the trimmed V and J ends, which lost 4 bases and 0 bases, there was a span of 9 bases. The V gene's germline CDR1 is LNHDA and CDR2 SQIVND (reference sequence). The CDR3 DNA is TGTGCCAGTAGTAGCGGATCCACAACTAATGAAAAACTGTTTTTT. Translated: CASSSGSTTNEKLFF.